The clone carrying this T cell receptor (beta chain) was seen a few times. Treatment: oral pan-JAK inhibitor, 5-10 mg twice daily. The sample belongs to a study of CD8+ T cells in alopecia areata. Extracted from the samples, RNA was reverse transcribed into cDNA to serve as the sequencing template. TCRdb's copy holds only in-frame clones and misses some; the assay was immunoSEQ multiplex PCR. The repertoire includes some 180,000 clones, approximately 55% of them detected once, and less than 14% sits in the top ten. The germline gives CDR1 SQVTM, CDR2 ANQGSEA. The CDR3 totals 11 residues. V gave up 4 bases and J gave up 2 bases, with 5 bases separating them.

Here the sequenced sample was CD8+ T cells sorted from blood, taken at week 24, from a patient treated with tofacitinib. This TCR was recovered from a human donor with alopecia areata. The rearrangement joins TRBV29-1 to TRBJ1-2; D perhaps matches TRBD1 (5 bases). The CDR3 coding sequence is TGCAGCGTTGGACAGAACTATGGCTACACCTTC. Residues: CSVGQNYGYTF.